Detailed here is one T cell receptor beta chain. Its cognate antigen has yet to be identified. No quality values exist for individual bases; no much larger clone is one base distant. This record belongs to a study of blood T cell repertoires in COVID-19 (dated by TCRdb to 2020 to 2022). Study-wide context: Samples covering the acute and convalescent phases of COVID-19 were provided by collaborators in the United States, Italy and Spain. The samples were drawn from two sources: the first 160 participants of the ongoing ImmuneRACE study, and 950 to 1,500 subjects contributed by 6 global collaborators. HLA class I and class II types, where available, came from metadata supplied by the sample provider rather than from assay-based typing. The repertoires were released in a freely available public database intended as a resource for research on the immune response to SARS-CoV-2. The dataset comprised deeply sampled blood TCRbeta repertoires from subjects exposed to, actively infected with, or recovered from COVID-19. A de-identified subject ID, COVID-19 status, age in years and sex were almost always included in the sample metadata. The material from the prospective study consisted of cDNA or gDNA derived from T cells, B-cell-depleted T cells, or PBMCs.

Each collaborating institution followed its own protocols to collect whole blood in K2EDTA tubes. Collaborator samples were shipped for TCRbeta analysis as frozen whole blood, isolated PBMCs, or DNA extracted from either sample type. TCRbeta CDR3 regions were amplified from genomic DNA by means of the immunoSEQ Assay, a bias-controlled multiplex PCR. In the original analysis: Within the assay, amplification of reference gene primers was used to estimate how many nucleated cells each sample contained. To quantify the absolute abundance of each unique TCRbeta CDR3 rearrangement, sequence reads were collapsed and filtered. For each sample, productive Simpson clonality was calculated as the square root of Simpson's diversity index across productive rearrangements. TCRdb holds this immuneACCESS table with in-frame rearrangements only. Some clones are missing; in checked studies, unresolved V genes explain under half, and the rest has no known cause. V and J calls and clone size follow that table, whereas D and trimming were derived from the DNA. Here the sample has under 140,000 clones; 88% occur a single time. The ten largest make up about 3.5% of the sample.

Findings and caveats that apply to the study as a whole: Clinical and demographic metadata were provided uncurated, with the amount varying by source and participant.

Trimming at the junction amounts to 3 bases on V and 7 bases on J, and the germline ends lie 11 bases apart. Counted from cysteine to phenylalanine, this CDR3 has 14 amino acids. This entry keeps only the CDR3 DNA: 42 bases, framed from base 1. From the germline V gene, CDR1 is SGDLS and CDR2 is YYNGEE. The clonotype was recovered from a woman aged 45-60 years with acute or convalescent COVID-19. This receptor chain uses TRBV9 and TRBJ1-6; the D segment cannot be called with confidence. Sequenced input: peripheral blood. The nucleotide sequence is given as TGTGCCAGCAGCGAGGAGAGTAGGAATTCACCCCTCCACTTT. The resulting protein is CASSEESRNSPLHF.